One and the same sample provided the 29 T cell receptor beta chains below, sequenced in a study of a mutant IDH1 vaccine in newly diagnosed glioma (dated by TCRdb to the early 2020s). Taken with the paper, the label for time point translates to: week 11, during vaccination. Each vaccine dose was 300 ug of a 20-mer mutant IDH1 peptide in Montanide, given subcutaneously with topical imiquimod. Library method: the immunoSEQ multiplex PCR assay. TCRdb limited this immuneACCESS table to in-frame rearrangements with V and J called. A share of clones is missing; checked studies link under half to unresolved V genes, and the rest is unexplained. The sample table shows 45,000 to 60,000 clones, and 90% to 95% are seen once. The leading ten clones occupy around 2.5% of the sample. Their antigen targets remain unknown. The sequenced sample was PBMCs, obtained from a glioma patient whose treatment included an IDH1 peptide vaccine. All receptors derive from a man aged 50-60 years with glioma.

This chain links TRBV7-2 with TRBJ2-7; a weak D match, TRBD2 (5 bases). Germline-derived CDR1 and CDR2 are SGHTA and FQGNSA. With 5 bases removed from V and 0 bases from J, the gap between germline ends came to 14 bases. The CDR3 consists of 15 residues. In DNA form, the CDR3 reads TGTGCCAGCAGCGGGAGAACACACCCCTCCTACGAGCAGTACTTC. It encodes CASSGRTHPSYEQYF.

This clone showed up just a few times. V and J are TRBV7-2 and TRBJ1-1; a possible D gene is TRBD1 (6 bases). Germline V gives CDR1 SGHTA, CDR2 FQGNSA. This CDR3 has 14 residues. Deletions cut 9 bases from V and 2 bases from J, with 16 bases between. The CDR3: CASWLRRGNTEAFF. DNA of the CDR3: TGTGCCAGTTGGCTCCGCAGGGGTAACACTGAAGCTTTCTTT. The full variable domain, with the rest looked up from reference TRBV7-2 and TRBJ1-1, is GAGVSQSPSNKVTEKGKDVELRCDPISGHTALYWYRQSLGQGLEFLIYFQGNSAPDKSGLPSDRFSAERTGGSVSTLTIQRTQQEDSAVYLCASWLRRGNTEAFFGQGTRLTVV.

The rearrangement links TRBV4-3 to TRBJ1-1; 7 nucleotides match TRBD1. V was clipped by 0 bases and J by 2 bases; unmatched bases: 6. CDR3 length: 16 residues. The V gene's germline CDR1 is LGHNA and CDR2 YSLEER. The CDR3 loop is CASSQDLRGLNTEAFF. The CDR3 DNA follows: TGCGCCAGCAGCCAAGATTTGAGGGGGCTTAACACTGAAGCTTTCTTT.

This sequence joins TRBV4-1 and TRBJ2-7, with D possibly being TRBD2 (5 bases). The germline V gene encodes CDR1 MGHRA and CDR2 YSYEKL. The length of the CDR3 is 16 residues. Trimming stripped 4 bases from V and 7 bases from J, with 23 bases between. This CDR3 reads CASSLSGTGLGGEQYF. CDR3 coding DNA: TGCGCCAGCAGCCTTTCTGGTACCGGGTTAGGCGGGGAGCAGTACTTC.

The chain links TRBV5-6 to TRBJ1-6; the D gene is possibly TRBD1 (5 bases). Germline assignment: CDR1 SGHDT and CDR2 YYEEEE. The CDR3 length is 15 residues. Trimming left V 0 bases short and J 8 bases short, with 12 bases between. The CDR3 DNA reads TGTGCCAGCAGCTTGGCCCTGGGGACCTATTCACCCCTCCACTTT. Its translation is CASSLALGTYSPLHF. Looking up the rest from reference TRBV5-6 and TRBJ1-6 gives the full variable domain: DAGVTQSPTHLIKTRGQQVTLRCSPKSGHDTVSWYQQALGQGPQFIFQYYEEEERQRGNFPDRFSGHQFPNYSSELNVNALLLGDSALYLCASSLALGTYSPLHFGNGTRLTVT.

The DNA of the CDR3 is TGTGCCACCAGCAGAGCAAGCGGGAGTGCAGATACGCAGTATTTT. It yields the protein CATSRASGSADTQYF. The chain combines TRBV15 with TRBJ2-3; 8 bases match TRBD2. Germline CDR1 is LNHNV and CDR2 is YYDKDF (reference sequence). The junction had 4 bases not matched to a gene; V was cut back by 1 base and J by 4 bases. CDR3 length: 15 residues.

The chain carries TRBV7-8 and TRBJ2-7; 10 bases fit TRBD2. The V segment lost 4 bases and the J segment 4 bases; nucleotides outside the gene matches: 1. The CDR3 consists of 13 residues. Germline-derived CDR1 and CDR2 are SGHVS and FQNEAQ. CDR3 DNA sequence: TGTGCCAGCAGCTCGGGACTAGCGTACGAGCAGTACTTC. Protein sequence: CASSSGLAYEQYF.

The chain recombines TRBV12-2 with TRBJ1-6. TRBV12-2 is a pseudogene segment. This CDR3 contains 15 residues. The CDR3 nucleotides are TGTGCAAGTCGCTTTAACAGGGAGGATAATTCACCCCTCCACTTT. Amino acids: CASRFNREDNSPLHF.

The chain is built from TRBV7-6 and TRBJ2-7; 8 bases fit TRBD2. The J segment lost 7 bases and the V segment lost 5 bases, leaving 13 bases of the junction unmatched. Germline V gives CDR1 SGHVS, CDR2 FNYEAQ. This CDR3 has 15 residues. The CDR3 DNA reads TGTGCCAGCAGCGCCTGGACGGGAGGGGCGGAAGAGCAGTACTTC. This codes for CASSAWTGGAEEQYF.

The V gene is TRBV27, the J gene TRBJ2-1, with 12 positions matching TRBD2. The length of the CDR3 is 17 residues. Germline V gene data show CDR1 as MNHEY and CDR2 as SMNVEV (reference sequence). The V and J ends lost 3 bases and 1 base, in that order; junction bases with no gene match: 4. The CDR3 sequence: CASSFLAGGPSYNEQFF. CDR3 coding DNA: TGTGCCAGCAGTTTCCTAGCGGGAGGGCCGTCCTACAATGAGCAGTTCTTC.

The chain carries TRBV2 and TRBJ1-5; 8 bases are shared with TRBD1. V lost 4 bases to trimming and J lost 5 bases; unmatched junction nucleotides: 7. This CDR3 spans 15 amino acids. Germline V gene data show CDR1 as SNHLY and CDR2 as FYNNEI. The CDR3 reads CASSGAGTGDQPQHF. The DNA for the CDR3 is TGTGCCAGCAGTGGGGCCGGGACAGGTGATCAGCCCCAGCATTTT.

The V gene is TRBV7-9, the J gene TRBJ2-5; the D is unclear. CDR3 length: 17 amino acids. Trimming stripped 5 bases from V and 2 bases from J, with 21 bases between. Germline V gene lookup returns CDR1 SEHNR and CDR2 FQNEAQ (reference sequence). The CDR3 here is CASSPHFTSGPQETQYF. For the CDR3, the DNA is TGTGCCAGCAGCCCGCATTTCACTTCCGGGCCGCAAGAGACCCAGTACTTC.

Here the CDR3 DNA reads TGTGCCTGGAGTGGACAGTCATATAGCAATCAGCCCCAGCATTTT. It is translated as CAWSGQSYSNQPQHF. This chain joins TRBV30 and TRBJ1-5; possible D gene TRBD1, 5 bases. CDR3 length: 15 residues. The V gene's germline CDR1 is GTSNPN and CDR2 SVGIG (reference sequence). The ends were cut back, 1 base at V and 0 bases at J, with 10 bases in the middle. Complete variable domain (other parts from reference TRBV30 and TRBJ1-5): SQTIHQWPATLVQPVGSPLSLECTVEGTSNPNLYWYRQAAGRGLQLLFYSVGIGQISSEVPQNLSASRPQDRQFILSSKKLLLSDSGFYLCAWSGQSYSNQPQHFGDGTRLSIL.

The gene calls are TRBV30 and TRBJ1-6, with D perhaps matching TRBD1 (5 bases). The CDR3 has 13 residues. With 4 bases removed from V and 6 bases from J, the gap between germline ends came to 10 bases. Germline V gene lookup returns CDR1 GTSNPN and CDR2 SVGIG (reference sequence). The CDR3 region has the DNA TGTGCCTGGAAGGCTCAGGGTAATTCACCCCTCCACTTT. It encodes CAWKAQGNSPLHF. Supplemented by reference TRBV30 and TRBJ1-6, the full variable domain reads SQTIHQWPATLVQPVGSPLSLECTVEGTSNPNLYWYRQAAGRGLQLLFYSVGIGQISSEVPQNLSASRPQDRQFILSSKKLLLSDSGFYLCAWKAQGNSPLHFGNGTRLTVT.

This CDR3 reads CASLGTNEQFF. In nucleotides, the CDR3 is TGTGCCAGCCTGGGGACTAATGAGCAGTTCTTC. The chain uses TRBV18 and TRBJ2-1; D is possibly TRBD2 (6 bases). Germline CDR1 KGHSH, CDR2 LQKENI. The germline V and J ends were trimmed by 8 bases and 7 bases, with 9 bases remaining between them. CDR3 length: 11 amino acids.

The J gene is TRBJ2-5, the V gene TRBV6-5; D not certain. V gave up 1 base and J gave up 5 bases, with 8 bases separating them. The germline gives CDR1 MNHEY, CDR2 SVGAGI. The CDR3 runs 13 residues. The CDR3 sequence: CASSYLGSETQYF. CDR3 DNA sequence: TGTGCCAGCAGTTACTTGGGCTCCGAGACCCAGTACTTC.

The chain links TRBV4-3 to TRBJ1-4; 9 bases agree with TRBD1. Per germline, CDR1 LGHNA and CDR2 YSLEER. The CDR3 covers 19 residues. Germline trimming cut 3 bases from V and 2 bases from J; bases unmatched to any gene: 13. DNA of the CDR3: TGCGCCAGCAGCCAGCTCTACTCCGGGACAGGGTCGACTAATGAAAAACTGTTTTTT. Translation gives CASSQLYSGTGSTNEKLFF.

The CDR3 sequence is CASSHRQGERTEAFF. The CDR3 nucleotides read TGCGCCAGCAGCCACCGACAGGGGGAGCGGACTGAAGCTTTCTTT. The chain recombines TRBV4-1 with TRBJ1-1; 9 nucleotides line up with TRBD1. Trimming cost V 3 bases and J 5 bases; bases outside gene matches: 7. The CDR3 consists of 15 residues. Germline lookup yields CDR1 MGHRA and CDR2 YSYEKL.

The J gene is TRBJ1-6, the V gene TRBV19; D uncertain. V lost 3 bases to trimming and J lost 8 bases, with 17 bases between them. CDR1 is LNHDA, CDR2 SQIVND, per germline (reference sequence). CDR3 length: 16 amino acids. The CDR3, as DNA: TGTGCCAGTAGTATGTTTTGGGGTGGGAGTGATTCACCCCTCCACTTT. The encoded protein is CASSMFWGGSDSPLHF.

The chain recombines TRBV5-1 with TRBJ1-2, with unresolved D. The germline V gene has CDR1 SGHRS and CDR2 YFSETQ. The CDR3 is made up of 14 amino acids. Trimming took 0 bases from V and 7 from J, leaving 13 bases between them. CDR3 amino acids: CASSLGAGVSGYTF. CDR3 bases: TGCGCCAGCAGCTTGGGCGCTGGGGTTAGTGGCTACACCTTC.

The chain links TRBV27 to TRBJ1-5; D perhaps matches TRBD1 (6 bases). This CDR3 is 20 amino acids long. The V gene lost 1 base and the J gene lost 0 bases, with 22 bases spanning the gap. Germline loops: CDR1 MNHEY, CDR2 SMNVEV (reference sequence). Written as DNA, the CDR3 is TGTGCCAGCAGTTTATTTCCCCCAGGGGAGGGGGGATATAGCAATCAGCCCCAGCATTTT. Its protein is CASSLFPPGEGGYSNQPQHF.

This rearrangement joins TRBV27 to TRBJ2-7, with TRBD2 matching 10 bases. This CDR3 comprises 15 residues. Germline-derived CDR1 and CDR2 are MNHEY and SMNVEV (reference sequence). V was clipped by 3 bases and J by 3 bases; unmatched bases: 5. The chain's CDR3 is CASSFGSGRFYEQYF. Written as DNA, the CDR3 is TGTGCCAGCAGTTTCGGTAGCGGGAGGTTCTACGAGCAGTACTTC.

The CDR3 loop reads CASSLGGTSGSYEQYF. The DNA for the CDR3 is TGTGCCAGCAGCCTCGGGGGGACTAGCGGCTCCTACGAGCAGTACTTC. The chain is built from TRBV5-4 and TRBJ2-7; 11 bases agree with TRBD2. Trimming at V came to 4 bases and at J to 0 bases, leaving 6 bases not matched to a gene. The CDR3 is 16 amino acids. Germline values: CDR1 SGHNT, CDR2 YYREEE (reference sequence).

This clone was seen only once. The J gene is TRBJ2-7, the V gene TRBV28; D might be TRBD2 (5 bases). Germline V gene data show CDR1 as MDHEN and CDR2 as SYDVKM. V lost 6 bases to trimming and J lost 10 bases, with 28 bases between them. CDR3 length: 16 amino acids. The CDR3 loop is CASRARSFTYETGQYF. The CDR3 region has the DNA TGTGCCAGCAGGGCCCGGTCCTTCACCTACGAGACGGGACAGTACTTC.

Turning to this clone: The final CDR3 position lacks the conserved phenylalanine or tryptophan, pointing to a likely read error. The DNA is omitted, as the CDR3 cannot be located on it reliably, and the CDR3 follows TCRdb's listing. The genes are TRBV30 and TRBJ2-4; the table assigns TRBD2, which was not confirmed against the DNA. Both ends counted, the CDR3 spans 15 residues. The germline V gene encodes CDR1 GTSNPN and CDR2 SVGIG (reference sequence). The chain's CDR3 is CAWSVPEGGRSSWGA.

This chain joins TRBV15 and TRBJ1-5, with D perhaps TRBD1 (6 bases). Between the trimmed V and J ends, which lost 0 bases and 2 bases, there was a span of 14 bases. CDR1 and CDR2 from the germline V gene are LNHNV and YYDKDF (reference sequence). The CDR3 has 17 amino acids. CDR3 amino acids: CATSRDRRGEGNQPQHF. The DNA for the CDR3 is TGTGCCACCAGCAGAGACCGGAGGGGGGAGGGCAATCAGCCCCAGCATTTT.

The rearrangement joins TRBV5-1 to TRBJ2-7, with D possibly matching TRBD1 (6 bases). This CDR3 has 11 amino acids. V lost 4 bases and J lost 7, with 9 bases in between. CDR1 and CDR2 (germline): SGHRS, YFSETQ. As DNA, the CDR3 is TGCGCCAGCAGCGGGGGCTGGGAGCAGTACTTC. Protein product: CASSGGWEQYF.

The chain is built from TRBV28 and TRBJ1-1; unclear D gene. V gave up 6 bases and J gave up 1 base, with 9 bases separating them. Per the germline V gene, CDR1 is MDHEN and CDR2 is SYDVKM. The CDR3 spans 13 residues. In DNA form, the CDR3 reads TGTGCCAGCAGGATGACAACGAACACTGAAGCTTTCTTT. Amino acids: CASRMTTNTEAFF.

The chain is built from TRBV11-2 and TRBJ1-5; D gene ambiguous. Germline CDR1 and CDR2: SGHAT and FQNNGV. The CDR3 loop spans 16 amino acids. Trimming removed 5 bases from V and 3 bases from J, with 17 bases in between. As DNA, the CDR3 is TGTGCCAGCAGCAGAGCGGCGGAGGGCCTCAATCAGCCCCAGCATTTT. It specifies CASSRAAEGLNQPQHF.